One and the same sample provided the 11 T cell receptor beta chains below, sequenced in a study of blood T cell repertoires in COVID-19 (dated by TCRdb to the early 2020s). The library was produced with the immunoSEQ multiplex PCR assay. The table comes from immuneACCESS by way of TCRdb, which keeps in-frame sequences with V and J called. Part of the clones is missing from these tables; in studies checked, under half for an unresolved V gene and the rest for unknown reasons. This sample is represented by some 58,000 clones; about 86% of them were singletons. The top ten hold 1.2% of the sample. The sequenced sample was peripheral blood. All receptors come from a man aged 40-49 years with acute or convalescent COVID-19.

The chain carries TRBV6-5 and TRBJ1-1, with unresolved D. The CDR3 is 12 amino acids. CDR1 is MNHEY, CDR2 SVGAGI, per germline. Trimming stripped 6 bases from V and 5 bases from J, with 10 bases between. The CDR3 DNA reads as TGTGCCAGCAGCCCAGGCGCGACTGAAGCTTTCTTT. Its translation is CASSPGATEAFF.

This clone was observed a single time. The chain links TRBV24-1 to TRBJ2-3, with D unclear. The V end was cut by 5 bases, the J end by 0 bases, with 11 bases between. This CDR3 contains 15 residues. CDR1 is KGHDR, CDR2 SFDVKD, per germline. CDR3: CATSAGSFSTDTQYF. CDR3 nucleotide sequence: TGTGCCACCAGTGCCGGGTCTTTTAGCACAGATACGCAGTATTTT.

The chain combines TRBV19 with TRBJ1-4; D call uncertain. Germline V CDR1 and CDR2: LNHDA, SQIVND (reference sequence). The CDR3 has 14 amino acids. The V and J ends lost 9 bases and 7 bases respectively, with 18 bases between them. In DNA form, the CDR3 reads TGTGCCAGCGTCAGAGGAGGCTCGGGTGAAAAACTGTTTTTT. As protein: CASVRGGSGEKLFF.

This clone was seen just once. This rearrangement joins TRBV30 to TRBJ2-7; weak D call: TRBD1 (5 bases). With 3 bases removed from V and 3 bases from J, the gap between germline ends came to 6 bases. Germline V gene sequence: CDR1 GTSNPN, CDR2 SVGIG (reference sequence). The CDR3 is 11 residues long. CDR3 sequence: CAWRDSYEQYF. Here the CDR3 DNA reads TGTGCCTGGAGAGACAGCTACGAGCAGTACTTC.

The J gene is TRBJ1-6, the V gene TRBV5-4; 12 bases are a match to TRBD1. The CDR3 loop spans 16 amino acids. Germline V gene data show CDR1 as SGHNT and CDR2 as YYREEE (reference sequence). The J segment lost 11 bases and the V segment lost 0 bases, leaving 6 bases of the junction unmatched. The CDR3 sequence is CASSLDRGQGAAPLHF. The CDR3 DNA sequence: TGTGCCAGCAGCTTGGATCGGGGACAGGGGGCGGCACCCCTCCACTTT.

Written as DNA, the CDR3 is TGTGCCAGCAGCTACCGTGGGGGGGCCCGGGAGGCCGGGGAGCTGTTTTTT. Protein: CASSYRGGAREAGELFF. The chain has TRBV7-2 and TRBJ2-2; D perhaps matches TRBD2 (7 bases). Trimming removed 4 bases at V and 6 bases at J, with 21 bases between. The CDR3 loop spans 17 amino acids. Germline lookup yields CDR1 SGHTA and CDR2 FQGNSA.

The sample holds a few counts of this clone. The chain uses TRBV14 and TRBJ1-2, with TRBD1 identical over 11 bases. This CDR3 spans 14 amino acids. Per germline, CDR1 SGHDN and CDR2 FVKESK. J was trimmed by 4 bases and V by 7 bases; bases with no gene match: 5. CDR3: CASTAGTGGYGYTF. In DNA form, the CDR3 reads TGTGCCAGCACCGCCGGGACAGGGGGCTATGGCTACACCTTC.

This clone has a handful of counts. V gene TRBV6-4 combines with J gene TRBJ1-6, with D possibly TRBD1 on 5 matching bases. This CDR3 is built from 16 residues. Trimming removed 2 bases from V and 2 bases from J, with 10 bases in between. The germline V gene has CDR1 MRHNA and CDR2 SNTAGT. The CDR3 nucleotides are TGTGCCAGCAGTGACACGGAGGGGCCCTATAATTCACCCCTCCACTTT. Translation: CASSDTEGPYNSPLHF.

This clone is judged medium-sized. V gene TRBV7-9 combines with J gene TRBJ2-7; 10 bases are shared with TRBD2. Germline CDR1 reads SEHNR; CDR2 reads FQNEAQ (reference sequence). CDR3 size: 14 residues. Trimming removed 5 bases from V and 3 bases from J; junction bases left unmatched: 4. The CDR3 DNA sequence: TGTGCCAGCAGCCTGCTAGCGGGGGACTACGAGCAGTACTTC. Protein: CASSLLAGDYEQYF.

V and J are TRBV6-1 and TRBJ2-1; D is undetermined. Looked up from germline, CDR1 is MNHNS and CDR2 is SASEGT. This CDR3 has 15 amino acids. The V gene lost 3 bases and the J gene lost 4 bases, with 13 bases spanning the gap. The CDR3 here is CASSEPPRAYNEQFF. The CDR3 region has the DNA TGTGCCAGCAGTGAGCCCCCTCGCGCATACAATGAGCAGTTCTTC.

This clone was recorded once. This chain uses TRBV5-6 with TRBJ1-2; D is undetermined. The CDR3 consists of 13 residues. Germline lookup yields CDR1 SGHDT and CDR2 YYEEEE. V was clipped by 4 bases and J by 2 bases, with 9 bases between them. CDR3 in DNA: TGTGCCAGCAGCCACACATCCAACTATGGCTACACCTTC. Residues: CASSHTSNYGYTF. Variable domain in full (rest from reference TRBV5-6 and TRBJ1-2): DAGVTQSPTHLIKTRGQQVTLRCSPKSGHDTVSWYQQALGQGPQFIFQYYEEEERQRGNFPDRFSGHQFPNYSSELNVNALLLGDSALYLCASSHTSNYGYTFGSGTRLTVV.